A single TCR beta chain is shown here with its context. The germline CDR1 and CDR2 sequences are MNHEY and SVGAGI. The CDR3 runs 14 residues. Trimming removed 4 bases at V and 4 bases at J, with 13 bases between. This entry is derived from a study of OX40 agonist ivuxolimab in advanced cancers. Clones were sequenced by immunoSEQ multiplex PCR, and TCRdb holds only the in-frame ones, with some missing. This sample has approximately 70,000 clones, with 75% to 95% found just once. The V and J genes are TRBV6-5 and TRBJ1-2; D perhaps matches TRBD1 (6 bases). The receptor comes from an adult with an advanced solid tumor such as melanoma, head and neck, liver or kidney cancer. The material sequenced was CD4+ or CD8+ T cells sorted from blood, taken in a trial of the OX40 agonist ivuxolimab. The CDR3 DNA reads as TGTGCCAGCAGTTCCTCCGGGACAACCTATGGCTACACCTTC. It encodes CASSSSGTTYGYTF.